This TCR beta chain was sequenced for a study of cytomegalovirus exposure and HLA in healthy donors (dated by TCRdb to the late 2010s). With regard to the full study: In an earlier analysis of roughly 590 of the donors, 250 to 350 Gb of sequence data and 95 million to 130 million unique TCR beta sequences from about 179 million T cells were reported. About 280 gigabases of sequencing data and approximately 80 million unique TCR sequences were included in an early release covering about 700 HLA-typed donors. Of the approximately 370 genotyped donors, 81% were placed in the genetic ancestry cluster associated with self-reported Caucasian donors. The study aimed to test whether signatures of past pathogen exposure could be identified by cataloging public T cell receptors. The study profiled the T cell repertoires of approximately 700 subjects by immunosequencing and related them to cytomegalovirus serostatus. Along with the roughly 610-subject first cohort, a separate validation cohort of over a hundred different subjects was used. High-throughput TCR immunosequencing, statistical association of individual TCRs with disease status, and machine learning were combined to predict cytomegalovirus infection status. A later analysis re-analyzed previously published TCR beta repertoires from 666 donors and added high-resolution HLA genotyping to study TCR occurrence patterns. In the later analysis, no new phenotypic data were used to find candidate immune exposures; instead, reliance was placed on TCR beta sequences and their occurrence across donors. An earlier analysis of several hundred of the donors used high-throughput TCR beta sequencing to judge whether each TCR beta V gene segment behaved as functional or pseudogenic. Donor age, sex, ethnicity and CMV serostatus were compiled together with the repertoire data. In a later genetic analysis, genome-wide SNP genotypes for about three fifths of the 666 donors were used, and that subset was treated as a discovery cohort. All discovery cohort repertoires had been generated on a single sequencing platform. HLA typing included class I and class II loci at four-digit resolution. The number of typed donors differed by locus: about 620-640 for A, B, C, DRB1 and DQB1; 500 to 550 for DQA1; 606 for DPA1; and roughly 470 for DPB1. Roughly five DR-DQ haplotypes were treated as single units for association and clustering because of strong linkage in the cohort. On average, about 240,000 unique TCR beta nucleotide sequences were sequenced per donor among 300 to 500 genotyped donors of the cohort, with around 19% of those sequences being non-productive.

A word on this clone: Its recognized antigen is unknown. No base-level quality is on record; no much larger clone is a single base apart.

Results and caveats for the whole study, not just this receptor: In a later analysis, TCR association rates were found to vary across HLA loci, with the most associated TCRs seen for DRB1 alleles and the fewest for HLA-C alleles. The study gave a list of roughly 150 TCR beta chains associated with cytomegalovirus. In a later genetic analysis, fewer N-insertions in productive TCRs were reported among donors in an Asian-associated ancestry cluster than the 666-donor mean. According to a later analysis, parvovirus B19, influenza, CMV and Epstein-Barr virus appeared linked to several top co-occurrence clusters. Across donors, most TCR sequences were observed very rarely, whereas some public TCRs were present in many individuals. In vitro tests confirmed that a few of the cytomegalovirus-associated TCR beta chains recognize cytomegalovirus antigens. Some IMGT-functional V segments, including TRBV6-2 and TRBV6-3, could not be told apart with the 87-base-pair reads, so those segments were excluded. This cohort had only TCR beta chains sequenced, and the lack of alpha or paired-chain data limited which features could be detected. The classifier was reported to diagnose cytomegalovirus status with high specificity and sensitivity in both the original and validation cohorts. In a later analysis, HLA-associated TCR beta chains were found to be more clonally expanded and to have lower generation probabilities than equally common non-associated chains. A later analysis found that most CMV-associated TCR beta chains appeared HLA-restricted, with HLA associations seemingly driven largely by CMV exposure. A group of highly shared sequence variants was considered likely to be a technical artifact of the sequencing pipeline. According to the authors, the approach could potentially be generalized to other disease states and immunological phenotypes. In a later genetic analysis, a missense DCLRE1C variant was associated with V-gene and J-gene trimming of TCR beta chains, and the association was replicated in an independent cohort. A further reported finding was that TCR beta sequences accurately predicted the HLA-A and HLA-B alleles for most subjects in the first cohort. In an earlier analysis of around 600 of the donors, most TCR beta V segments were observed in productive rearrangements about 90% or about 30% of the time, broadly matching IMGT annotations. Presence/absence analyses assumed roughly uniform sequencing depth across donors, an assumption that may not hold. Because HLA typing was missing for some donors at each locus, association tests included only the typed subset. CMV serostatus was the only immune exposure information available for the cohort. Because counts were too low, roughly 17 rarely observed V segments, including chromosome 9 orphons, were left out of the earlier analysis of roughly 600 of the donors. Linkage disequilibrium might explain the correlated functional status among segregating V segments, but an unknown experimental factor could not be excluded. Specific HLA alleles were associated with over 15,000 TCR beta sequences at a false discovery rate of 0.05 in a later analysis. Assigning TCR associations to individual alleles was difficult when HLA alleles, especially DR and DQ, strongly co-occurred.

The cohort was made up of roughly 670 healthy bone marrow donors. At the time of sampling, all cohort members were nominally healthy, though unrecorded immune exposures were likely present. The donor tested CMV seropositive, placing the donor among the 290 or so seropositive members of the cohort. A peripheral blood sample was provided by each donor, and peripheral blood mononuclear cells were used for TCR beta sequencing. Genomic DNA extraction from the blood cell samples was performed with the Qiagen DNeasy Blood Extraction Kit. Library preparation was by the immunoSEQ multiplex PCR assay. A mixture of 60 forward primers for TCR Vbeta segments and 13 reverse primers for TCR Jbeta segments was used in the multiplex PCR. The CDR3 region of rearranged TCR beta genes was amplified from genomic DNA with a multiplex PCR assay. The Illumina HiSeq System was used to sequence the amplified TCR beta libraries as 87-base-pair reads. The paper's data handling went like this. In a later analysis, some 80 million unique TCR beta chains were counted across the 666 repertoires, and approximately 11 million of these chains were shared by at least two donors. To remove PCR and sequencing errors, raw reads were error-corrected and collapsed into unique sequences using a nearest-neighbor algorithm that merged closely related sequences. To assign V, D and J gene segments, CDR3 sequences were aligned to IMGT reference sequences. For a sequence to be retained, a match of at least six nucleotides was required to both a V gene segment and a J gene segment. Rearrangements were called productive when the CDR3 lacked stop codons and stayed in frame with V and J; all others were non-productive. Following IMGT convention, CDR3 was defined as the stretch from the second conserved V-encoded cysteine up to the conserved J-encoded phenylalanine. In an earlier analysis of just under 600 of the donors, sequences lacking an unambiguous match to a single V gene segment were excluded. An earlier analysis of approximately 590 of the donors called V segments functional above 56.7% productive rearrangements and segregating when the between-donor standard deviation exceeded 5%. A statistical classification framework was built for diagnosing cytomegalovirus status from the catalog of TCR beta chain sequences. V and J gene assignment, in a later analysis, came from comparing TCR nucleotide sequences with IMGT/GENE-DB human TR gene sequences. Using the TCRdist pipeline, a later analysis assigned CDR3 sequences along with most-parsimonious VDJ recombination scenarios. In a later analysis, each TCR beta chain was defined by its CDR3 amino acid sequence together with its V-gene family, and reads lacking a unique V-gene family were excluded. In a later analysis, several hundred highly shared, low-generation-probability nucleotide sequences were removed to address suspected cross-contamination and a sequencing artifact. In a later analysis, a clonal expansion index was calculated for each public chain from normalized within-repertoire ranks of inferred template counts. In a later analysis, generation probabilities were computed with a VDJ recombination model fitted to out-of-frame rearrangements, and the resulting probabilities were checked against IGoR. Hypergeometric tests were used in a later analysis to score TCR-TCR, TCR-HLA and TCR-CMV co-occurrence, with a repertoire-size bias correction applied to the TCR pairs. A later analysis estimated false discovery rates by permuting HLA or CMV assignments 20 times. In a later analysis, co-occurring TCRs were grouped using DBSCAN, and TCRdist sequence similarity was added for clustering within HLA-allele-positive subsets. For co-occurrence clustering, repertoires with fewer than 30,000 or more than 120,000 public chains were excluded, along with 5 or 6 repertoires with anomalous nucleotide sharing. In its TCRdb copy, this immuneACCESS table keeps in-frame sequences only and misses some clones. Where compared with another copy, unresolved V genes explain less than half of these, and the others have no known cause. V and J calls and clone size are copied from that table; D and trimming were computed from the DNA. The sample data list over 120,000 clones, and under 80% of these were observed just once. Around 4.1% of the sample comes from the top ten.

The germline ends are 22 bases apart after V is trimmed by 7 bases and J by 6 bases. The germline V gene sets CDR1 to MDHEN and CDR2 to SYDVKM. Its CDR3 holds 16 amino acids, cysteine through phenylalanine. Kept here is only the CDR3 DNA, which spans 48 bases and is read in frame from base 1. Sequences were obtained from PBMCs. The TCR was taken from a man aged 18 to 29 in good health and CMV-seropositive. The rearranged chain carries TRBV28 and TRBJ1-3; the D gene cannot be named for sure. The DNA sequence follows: TGTGCCAGCAACGCCCTCCCCGCAGGATACACAAACACCATATATTTT. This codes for CASNALPAGYTNTIYF. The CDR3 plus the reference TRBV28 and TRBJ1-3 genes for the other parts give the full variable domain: DVKVTQSSRYLVKRTGEKVFLECVQDMDHENMFWYRQDPGLGLRLIYFSYDVKMKEKGDIPEGYSVSREKKERFSLILESASTNQTSMYLCASNALPAGYTNTIYFGEGSWLTVV.